A single sample gave rise to the 15 T cell receptor beta chains below, sequenced in a study of blood T cell repertoires in COVID-19 (dated by TCRdb to 2020 to 2022). The library was obtained by the immunoSEQ multiplex PCR assay. What TCRdb holds here is the immuneACCESS table cut down to in-frame rearrangements. Part of the clones is not present; checked against another copy, under half of the missing clones reflect an unresolved V gene, and the others are unexplained. The sample records 400,000 to 450,000 clones, 88% of which are singletons. The ten largest make up around 12% of the sample. The specimen was peripheral blood. These receptor sequences come from a woman aged 45-60 years with COVID-19, enrolled during active disease.

The V and J genes are TRBV19 and TRBJ2-2; 11 positions match TRBD2. V gave up 0 bases and J gave up 0 bases; unmatched junction bases: 3. The germline gives CDR1 LNHDA, CDR2 SQIVND (reference sequence). This CDR3 has 18 residues. The CDR3 here is CASSIELAGGPNTGELFF. The CDR3 region has the DNA TGTGCCAGTAGTATAGAGCTAGCGGGGGGACCGAACACCGGGGAGCTGTTTTTT.

This clone was counted only a few times. The J gene is TRBJ1-2, the V gene TRBV6-5; 7 bases map to TRBD1. V shed 6 bases, J shed 9 bases, and the junction held 13 bases outside the gene matches. This CDR3 comprises 14 residues. The germline V gene has CDR1 MNHEY and CDR2 SVGAGI. In DNA form, the CDR3 reads TGTGCCAGCAGCACCGGGACAGCTATTAGGAGCTACACCTTC. Residues: CASSTGTAIRSYTF.

The gene calls are TRBV7-9 and TRBJ1-1, with D possibly TRBD1 on 6 matching bases. The germline V gene has CDR1 SEHNR and CDR2 FQNEAQ (reference sequence). V was trimmed by 5 bases and J by 2 bases, leaving 15 bases between them. This CDR3 comprises 15 residues. DNA for the CDR3: TGTGCCAGCAGCCGGGACATTAGCCCAAACACTGAAGCTTTCTTT. Translating gives CASSRDISPNTEAFF.

Only a few counts were recorded for this clone. In the same sample, other DNA sequences code for this CDR3. This rearrangement joins TRBV9 to TRBJ2-1; D not certain. Trimming left V 5 bases short and J 1 base short, with 4 bases between. This CDR3 has 12 amino acids. The germline V gene encodes CDR1 SGDLS and CDR2 YYNGEE. CDR3 bases: TGTGCCAGCAGTCCGTCCTACAATGAGCAGTTCTTC. As protein: CASSPSYNEQFF.

The J gene is TRBJ1-2, the V gene TRBV27, with TRBD1 identical over 7 bases. CDR1 is MNHEY and CDR2 is SMNVEV in the germline V gene (reference sequence). Unmatched junction bases numbered 4, after V lost 3 bases and J lost 6 bases. This CDR3 is 13 amino acids long. CDR3 sequence (DNA): TGTGCCAGCAGTTTCGGACAGGAGGATGGCTACACCTTC. Protein sequence: CASSFGQEDGYTF.

J is TRBJ1-2 and V is TRBV7-8; D not certain. Germline values: CDR1 SGHVS, CDR2 FQNEAQ. V lost 3 bases and J 1 base, leaving 9 bases between the germline ends. CDR3 length: 14 residues. For the CDR3, the DNA is TGTGCCAGCAGCTTTCTCCCGGTTAACTATGGCTACACCTTC. It is translated as CASSFLPVNYGYTF.

The CDR3 nucleotides are TGTGCCAGCAGTTCCCCAGGGAAGGATCAGCCCCAGCATTTT. It translates to CASSSPGKDQPQHF. The genes are TRBV6-5 and TRBJ1-5, with TRBD1 as a possible D gene (5 bases). Trimming shortened V by 4 bases and J by 5 bases, and 12 bases separated the two germline ends. The germline V gene encodes CDR1 MNHEY and CDR2 SVGAGI. The CDR3 is made up of 14 amino acids.

V is TRBV25-1 and J is TRBJ2-3; 11 positions agree with TRBD2. V was clipped by 4 bases and J by 2 bases; unmatched bases: 5. The germline V gene has CDR1 MGHDK and CDR2 SYGVNS. The length of the CDR3 is 16 residues. In nucleotides, the CDR3 is TGTGCCAGCAGTGTCTTAGCGGGGGGGACCACAGATACGCAGTATTTT. It encodes CASSVLAGGTTDTQYF.

For the CDR3, the DNA is TGTGCCAGCAGTTTAGCGGGGGGTTTCTACAATGAGCAGTTCTTC. It translates to CASSLAGGFYNEQFF. The V gene is TRBV2, the J gene TRBJ2-1; TRBD2 agrees at 10 bases. Per germline, CDR1 SNHLY and CDR2 FYNNEI. The CDR3 is 15 residues long. The V segment lost 5 bases and the J segment 3 bases; nucleotides outside the gene matches: 4.

The chain recombines TRBV5-1 with TRBJ2-5; perhaps TRBD1 as D (5 bases). Germline V gene sequence: CDR1 SGHRS, CDR2 YFSETQ. Trimming left V 6 bases short and J 0 bases short, with 15 bases between. The CDR3 runs 15 residues. The CDR3 DNA reads TGCGCCAGCACCCATGGGGCGATTGACCAAGAGACCCAGTACTTC. It yields the protein CASTHGAIDQETQYF.

Details on this clone: The same CDR3 is also encoded by other DNA sequences in this sample. CDR3 DNA: TGTGCCAGCAGCCAAGATCTGAATTCACCCCTCCACTTT. Translated: CASSQDLNSPLHF. V and J are TRBV3-1 (or the pseudogene TRBV3-2) and TRBJ1-6; D not resolved. V was shortened by 0 bases and J by 7 bases, with 4 bases between the two germline ends. This CDR3 is 13 amino acids long. The germline CDR1 and CDR2 sequences are LGHDT and YNNKEL (reference sequence).

V usage is TRBV4-2 and J usage is TRBJ2-7; possibly TRBD2 for D (7 bases). The CDR3 runs to 16 residues. The germline gives CDR1 LGHNA, CDR2 YNFKEQ. Trimming stripped 0 bases from V and 0 bases from J, with 12 bases between. The CDR3 coding sequence is TGTGCCAGCAGCCAAGATCCGGGGGGCTCCTCCTACGAGCAGTACTTC. This encodes CASSQDPGGSSYEQYF.

The chain couples TRBV6-5 to TRBJ2-1; TRBD2 agrees at 11 bases. CDR1 is MNHEY and CDR2 is SVGAGI in the germline V gene. V trimming: 6 bases; J trimming: 9 bases; junction bases outside the gene matches: 10. CDR3 length: 15 residues. The CDR3 DNA follows: TGTGCCAGCAGCGCCGCTAGCGGGGGGAGAAGTGAGCAGTTCTTC. Protein: CASSAASGGRSEQFF.

The chain is built from TRBV21-1 and TRBJ1-4. TRBV21-1 is given as a pseudogene. This CDR3 has 14 residues. CDR3 DNA: TGTGCCAGCAGCAAACGGTCGGGGGGCGAAAAACTGTTTTTT. Protein: CASSKRSGGEKLFF.

This clone was seen only a few times. The same CDR3 is also encoded by other DNA sequences in this sample. The chain recombines TRBV20-1 with TRBJ1-1; D ambiguous. This CDR3 is built from 11 residues. V was clipped by 5 bases and J by 0 bases, with 4 bases between them. The germline V gene encodes CDR1 DFQATT and CDR2 SNEGSKA (reference sequence). The CDR3 DNA is TGCAGTGCTCCGGTGAACACTGAAGCTTTCTTT. The encoded protein is CSAPVNTEAFF.